The T cell receptor (beta chain) described here comes from a study of T-cell reconstitution after alpha-beta-depleted transplantation in children. Germline-derived CDR1 and CDR2 are MGHRA and YSYEKL. Trimming took off 8 bases at V and 10 bases at J, with 15 bases between the two ends. This CDR3 is built from 12 residues. In this sample, this clonotype turned up a few times. For TCRbeta, the library was prepared with unique molecular identifiers. TCRdb fed the PCR reads into MiXCR, producing one record per CDR3 protein. Counted here are 450,000 to 600,000 distinct CDR3 sequences, roughly 18% occurring once; the ten biggest clones make up 3.3%.

The sequence was collected from a human donor who donated a stem cell graft to a child with acute lymphoblastic leukemia. The chain joins TRBV4-1 to TRBJ2-1; D not certain. Sequenced material: PBMCs from the stem cell graft donor, taken from the stem cell graft. The CDR3 spells CASAGSMREQFF. CDR3 nucleotide sequence: TGCGCCAGCGCCGGCTCGATGCGGGAGCAGTTCTTC.